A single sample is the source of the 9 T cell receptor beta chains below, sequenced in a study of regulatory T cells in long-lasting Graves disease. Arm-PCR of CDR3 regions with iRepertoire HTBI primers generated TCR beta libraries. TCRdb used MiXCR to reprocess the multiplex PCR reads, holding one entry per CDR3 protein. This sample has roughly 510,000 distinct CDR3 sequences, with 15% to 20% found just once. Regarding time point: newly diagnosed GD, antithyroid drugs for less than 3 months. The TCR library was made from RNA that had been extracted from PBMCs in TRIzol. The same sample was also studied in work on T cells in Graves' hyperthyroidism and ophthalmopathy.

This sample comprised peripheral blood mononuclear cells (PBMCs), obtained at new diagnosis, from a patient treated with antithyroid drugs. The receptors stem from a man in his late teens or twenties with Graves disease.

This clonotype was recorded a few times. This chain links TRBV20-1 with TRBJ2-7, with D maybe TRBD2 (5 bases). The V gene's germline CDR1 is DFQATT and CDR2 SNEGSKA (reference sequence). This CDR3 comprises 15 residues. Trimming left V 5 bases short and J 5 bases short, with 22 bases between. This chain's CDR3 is CSAWATAGLRDEQYF. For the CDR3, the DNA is TGCAGTGCTTGGGCGACGGCGGGCTTGCGGGACGAGCAGTACTTC.

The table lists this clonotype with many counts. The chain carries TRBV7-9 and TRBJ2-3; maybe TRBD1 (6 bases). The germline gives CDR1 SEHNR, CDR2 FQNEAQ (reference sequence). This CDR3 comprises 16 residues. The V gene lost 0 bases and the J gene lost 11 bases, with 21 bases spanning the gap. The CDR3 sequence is CASSLAETGRRGRQYF. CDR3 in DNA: TGTGCCAGCAGCTTAGCGGAAACAGGGAGACGAGGAAGGCAGTATTTT. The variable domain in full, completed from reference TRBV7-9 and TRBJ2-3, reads DTGVSQNPRHKITKRGQNVTFRCDPISEHNRLYWYRQTLGQGPEFLTYFQNEAQLEKSRLLSDRFSAERPKGSFSTLEIQRTEQGDSAMYLCASSLAETGRRGRQYFGPGTRLTVL.

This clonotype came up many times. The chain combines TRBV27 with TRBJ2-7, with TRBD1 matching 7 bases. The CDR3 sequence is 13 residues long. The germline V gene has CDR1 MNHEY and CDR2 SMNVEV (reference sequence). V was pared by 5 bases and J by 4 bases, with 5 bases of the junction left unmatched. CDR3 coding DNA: TGTGCCAGCAGTCCCCGACAGGGATACGAGCAGTACTTC. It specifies CASSPRQGYEQYF.

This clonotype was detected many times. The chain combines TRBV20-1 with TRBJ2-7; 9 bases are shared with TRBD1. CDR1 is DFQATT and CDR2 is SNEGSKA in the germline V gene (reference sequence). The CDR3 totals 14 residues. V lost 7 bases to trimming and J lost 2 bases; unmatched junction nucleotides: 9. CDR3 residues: CSGNTGGNPYEQYF. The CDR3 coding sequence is TGCAGTGGCAATACAGGGGGCAACCCCTACGAGCAGTACTTC.

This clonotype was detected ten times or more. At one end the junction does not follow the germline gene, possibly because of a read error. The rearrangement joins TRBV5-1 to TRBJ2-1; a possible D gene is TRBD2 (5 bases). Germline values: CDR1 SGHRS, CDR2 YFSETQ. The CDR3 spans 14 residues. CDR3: CASSDGLSYNEQFF. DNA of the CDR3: TGTGCCAGCAGCGATGGACTCTCCTACAATGAGCAGTTCTTC.

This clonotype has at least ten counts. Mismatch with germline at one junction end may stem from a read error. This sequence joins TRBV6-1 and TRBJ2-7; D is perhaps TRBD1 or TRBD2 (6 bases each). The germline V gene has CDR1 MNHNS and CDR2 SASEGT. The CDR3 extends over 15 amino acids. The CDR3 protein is CANSTQGGTPYEQYF. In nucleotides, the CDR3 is TGTGCCAACAGTACCCAAGGAGGGACACCCTACGAGCAGTACTTC.

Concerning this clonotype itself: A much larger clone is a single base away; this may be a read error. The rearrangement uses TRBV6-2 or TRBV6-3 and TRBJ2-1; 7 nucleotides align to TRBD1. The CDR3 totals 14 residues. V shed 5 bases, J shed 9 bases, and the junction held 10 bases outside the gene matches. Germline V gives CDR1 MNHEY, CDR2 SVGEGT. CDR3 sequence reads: CASSRDREGSEQFF. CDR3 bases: TGTGCCAGCAGTCGCGACAGGGAAGGAAGTGAGCAGTTCTTC.

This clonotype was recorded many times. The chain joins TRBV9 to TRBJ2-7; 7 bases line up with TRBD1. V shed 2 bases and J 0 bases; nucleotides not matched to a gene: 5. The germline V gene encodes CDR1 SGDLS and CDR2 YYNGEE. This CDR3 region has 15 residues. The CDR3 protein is CASSVRTGNSYEQYF. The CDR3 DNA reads TGTGCCAGCAGCGTGCGGACAGGTAACTCCTACGAGCAGTACTTC.

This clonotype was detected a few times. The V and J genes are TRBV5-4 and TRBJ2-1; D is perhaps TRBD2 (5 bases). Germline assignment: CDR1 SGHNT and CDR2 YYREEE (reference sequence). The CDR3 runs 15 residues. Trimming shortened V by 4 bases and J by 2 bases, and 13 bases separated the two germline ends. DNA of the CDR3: TGTGCCAGCAGCATGGACTCTCCCACCTACAATGAGCAGTTCTTC. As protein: CASSMDSPTYNEQFF.